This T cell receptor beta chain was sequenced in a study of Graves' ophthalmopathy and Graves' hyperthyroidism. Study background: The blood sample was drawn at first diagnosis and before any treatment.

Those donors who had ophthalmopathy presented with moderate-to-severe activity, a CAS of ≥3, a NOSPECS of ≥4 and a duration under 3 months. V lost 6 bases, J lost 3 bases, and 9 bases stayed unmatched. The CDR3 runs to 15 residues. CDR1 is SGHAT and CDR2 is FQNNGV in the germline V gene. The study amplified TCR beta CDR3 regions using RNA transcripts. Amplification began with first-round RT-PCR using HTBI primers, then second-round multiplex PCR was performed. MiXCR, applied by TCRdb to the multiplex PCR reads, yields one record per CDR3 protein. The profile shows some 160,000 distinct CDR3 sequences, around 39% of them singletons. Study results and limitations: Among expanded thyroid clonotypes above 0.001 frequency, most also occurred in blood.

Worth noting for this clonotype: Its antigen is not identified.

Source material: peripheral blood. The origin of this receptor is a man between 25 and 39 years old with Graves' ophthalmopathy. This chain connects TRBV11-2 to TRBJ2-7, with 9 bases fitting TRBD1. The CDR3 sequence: CASSLGQGSFYEQYF. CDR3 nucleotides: TGTGCCAGCAGTCTCGGACAGGGGAGTTTCTACGAGCAGTACTTC. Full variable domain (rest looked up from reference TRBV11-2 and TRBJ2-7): EAGVAQSPRYKIIEKRQSVAFWCNPISGHATLYWYQQILGQGPKLLIQFQNNGVVDDSQLPKDRFSAERLKGVDSTLKIQPAKLEDSAVYLCASSLGQGSFYEQYFGPGTRLTVT.